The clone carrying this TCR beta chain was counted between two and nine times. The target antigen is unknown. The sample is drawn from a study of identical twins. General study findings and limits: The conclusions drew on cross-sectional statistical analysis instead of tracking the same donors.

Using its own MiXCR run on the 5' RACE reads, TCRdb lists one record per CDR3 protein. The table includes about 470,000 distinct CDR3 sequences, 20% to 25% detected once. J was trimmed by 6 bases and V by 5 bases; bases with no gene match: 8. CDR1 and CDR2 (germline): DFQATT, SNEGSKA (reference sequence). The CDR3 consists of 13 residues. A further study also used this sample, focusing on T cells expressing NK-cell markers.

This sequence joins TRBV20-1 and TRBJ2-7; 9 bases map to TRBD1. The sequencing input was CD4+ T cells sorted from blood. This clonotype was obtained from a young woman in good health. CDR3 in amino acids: CSAPQQGAGEQYF. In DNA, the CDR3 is TGCAGTGCTCCTCAACAGGGGGCTGGCGAGCAGTACTTC.